This record concerns one T cell receptor beta chain sequence. Its specificity is not known. These data originate in a study of cytomegalovirus exposure and HLA in healthy donors. Study-level results: When the data were analyzed later, several of the most significant clusters appeared to be linked to common viral pathogens.

The CDR3 runs to 14 residues. J lost 3 bases, V lost 5 bases, and 5 bases had no gene match. The germline V gene has CDR1 LNHDA and CDR2 SQIVND (reference sequence). PCR was performed using 60 Vbeta and 13 Jbeta primers. Assay: immunoSEQ multiplex PCR; the TCRdb copy retains only in-frame clones and omits some. The profile shows 110,000 to 150,000 clones, 78% of them singletons. The sequence was collected from a female donor in good health and CMV-seronegative. The chain recombines TRBV19 with TRBJ2-7; 9 nucleotides match TRBD1. The sequenced sample consisted of PBMCs. CDR3 loop: CASSARQGGYEQYF. CDR3 sequence (DNA): TGTGCCAGTAGTGCCCGACAGGGGGGCTACGAGCAGTACTTC.